The 9 T cell receptor beta chains below come from one sample, sequenced in a study of monozygotic twins with inflammatory bowel disease. Each CDR3 protein gets one entry in TCRdb, which reprocessed the 5' RACE reads and gives no DNA. Here the sample table reports over 350,000 distinct CDR3 sequences. Input material: blood. All receptors come from a human donor with ulcerative colitis or Crohn's disease, or a healthy co-twin of an affected twin (not recorded which).

The gene calls are TRBV7-9 and TRBJ2-3; TCRdb lists TRBD1, though no DNA is available to test this call. Per germline, CDR1 SEHNR and CDR2 FQNEAQ (reference sequence). The CDR3 extends over 15 amino acids. The CDR3 is CASTTGTGGADTQYF.

J is TRBJ1-1 and V is TRBV4-1; as DNA is missing, the TRBD1 call by TCRdb cannot be tested. The CDR3 totals 16 residues. Germline CDR1 MGHRA, CDR2 YSYEKL. CDR3 sequence: CASSQDGQGGGTEAFF.

V usage is TRBV27 and J usage is TRBJ1-1; TCRdb returns TRBD1, unconfirmable since there is no DNA. The CDR3 sequence is 13 residues long. Per the germline V gene, CDR1 is MNHEY and CDR2 is SMNVEV (reference sequence). CDR3 loop: CASSIGRGAEAFF.

The chain links TRBV12-3 or TRBV12-4 to TRBJ1-2. The CDR3 sequence is 13 residues long. The CDR3 loop reads CASSLDGLGGYTF.

The chain carries TRBV6-5 and TRBJ1-1; TCRdb outputs TRBD1, but without DNA this stays unchecked. Germline V gene sequence: CDR1 MNHEY, CDR2 SVGAGI. This CDR3 has 16 amino acids. The CDR3: CASSYLTGTGGSEAFF.

V is TRBV5-1 and J is TRBJ2-7; TCRdb lists TRBD1, though no DNA is available to test this call. The germline V gene encodes CDR1 SGHRS and CDR2 YFSETQ. The CDR3 spans 15 residues. CDR3 amino acids: CASSSSGSRSYEQYF.

The chain employs TRBV7-2 and TRBJ2-3; TCRdb's D gene call, TRBD2, goes unchecked for lack of DNA. Germline values: CDR1 SGHTA, CDR2 FQGNSA. This CDR3 is 13 amino acids long. The CDR3 sequence is CASSPRRRGTQYF.

The gene calls are TRBV25-1 and TRBJ2-5; TCRdb's D call, TRBD2, is unchecked because there is no DNA. The CDR3 covers 14 residues. Per the germline V gene, CDR1 is MGHDK and CDR2 is SYGVNS. The CDR3 loop is CATRGGAGEETQYF. Full variable domain (remainder filled in from reference TRBV25-1 and TRBJ2-5): EADIYQTPRYLVIGTGKKITLECSQTMGHDKMYWYQQDPGMELHLIHYSYGVNSTEKGDLSSESTVSRIRTEHFPLTLESARPSHTSQYLCATRGGAGEETQYFGPGTRLLVL.

The rearrangement joins TRBV7-8 to TRBJ1-1. The CDR3 has 14 residues. CDR1 and CDR2 from the germline V gene are SGHVS and FQNEAQ. The CDR3 reads CASSLGRAYTEAFF.